Detailed here is one T cell receptor (beta chain). This record comes from a study of blood T cell repertoires in COVID-19. Study-wide context: Acute-phase and convalescent COVID-19 samples originated in the United States, Italy and Spain. PBMCs, B-cell-depleted T cells, or T cells provided the cDNA or gDNA that made up the material.

Authors' methods: Reference gene primer amplification gave estimated nucleated cell counts. Sequenced by immunoSEQ multiplex PCR; TCRdb stores in-frame clones only, minus some. From that table come the V and J calls and clone size; the DNA was used to work out D and trimming. This table holds about 220,000 clones, 80% to 85% found once. Looked up from germline, CDR1 is SGHTA and CDR2 is FQGTGA. The CDR3 is made up of 16 amino acids. V was trimmed by 2 bases and J by 0 bases, leaving 11 bases between them. This chain uses TRBV7-3 with TRBJ2-1; D unresolved. Sequenced sample: peripheral blood. This TCR derives from a woman younger than 45 who had recovered from COVID-19. The CDR3 DNA follows: TGTGCCAGCAGCTTATCTTCCCCGAGCTCCTACAATGAGCAGTTCTTC. It codes for CASSLSSPSSYNEQFF.